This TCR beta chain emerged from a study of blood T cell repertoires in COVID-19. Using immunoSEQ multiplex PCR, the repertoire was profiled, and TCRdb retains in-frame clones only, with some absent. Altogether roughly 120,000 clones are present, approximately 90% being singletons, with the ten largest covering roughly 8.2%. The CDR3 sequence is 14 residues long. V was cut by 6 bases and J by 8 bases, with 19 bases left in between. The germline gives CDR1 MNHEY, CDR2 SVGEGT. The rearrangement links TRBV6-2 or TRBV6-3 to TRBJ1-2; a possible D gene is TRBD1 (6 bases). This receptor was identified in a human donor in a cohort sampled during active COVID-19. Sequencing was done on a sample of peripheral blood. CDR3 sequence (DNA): TGTGCCAGCAGCCCCCTCGACAGGAAAAGGGGCTACACCTTC. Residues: CASSPLDRKRGYTF.